Listed below are T cell receptor beta chains from one sample, sequenced in a study of blood T cell repertoires in COVID-19. Assay used: immunoSEQ multiplex PCR; TCRdb lists only in-frame clones, some missing. Of about 350,000 clones listed, 88% were seen once; the top ten hold approximately 1%. The sample was PBMCs or T cells enriched from blood (not recorded which). These receptors were taken from a woman in her thirties who had been exposed to COVID-19. CDR3s leave out the opening cysteine and the closing phenylalanine or tryptophan. Fields, in order: V gene, J gene, CDR3 protein.

V gene: TRBV2
J gene: TRBJ2-7
CDR3 protein: ASDSSGRAYEQY

V gene: TRBV7-6
J gene: TRBJ2-1
CDR3 protein: ASSQRYRENNEQF

V gene: TRBV19
J gene: TRBJ2-3
CDR3 protein: ATGDRFTDTQY

V gene: TRBV3-1/TRBV3-2
J gene: TRBJ1-3
CDR3 protein: ASSWTGDTIY

V gene: TRBV30
J gene: TRBJ2-7
CDR3 protein: AWINGPYEQY

V gene: TRBV7-9
J gene: TRBJ2-7
CDR3 protein: ASSLGTYYEQY

V gene: TRBV7-3
J gene: TRBJ2-7
CDR3 protein: ASSLGRLGEQY

V gene: TRBV18
J gene: TRBJ2-3
CDR3 protein: ASWISLAGGRTDTQY

V gene: TRBV24-1
J gene: TRBJ2-3
CDR3 protein: ATSDSTLADTQY

V gene: TRBV13
J gene: TRBJ1-4
CDR3 protein: ASSTRQGENEKLF

V gene: TRBV6-5
J gene: TRBJ2-7
CDR3 protein: ASSFTESSYEQY

V gene: TRBV28
J gene: TRBJ2-7
CDR3 protein: ASRPRGQGAAYEQY

V gene: TRBV11-3
J gene: TRBJ2-7
CDR3 protein: ASSLTDEQY

V gene: TRBV27
J gene: TRBJ2-7
CDR3 protein: ASSPTSGRVYEQY

V gene: TRBV9
J gene: TRBJ2-7
CDR3 protein: ASSAPTGLEQY

V gene: TRBV5-8
J gene: TRBJ2-1
CDR3 protein: ASSLAAGLAGLEQF

V gene: TRBV28
J gene: TRBJ2-3
CDR3 protein: ASSRPRSGRAGTDTQY

V gene: TRBV30
J gene: TRBJ2-7
CDR3 protein: ASQGWSSYEQY

V gene: TRBV5-1
J gene: TRBJ2-7
CDR3 protein: ASATRDRASEQY

V gene: TRBV5-1
J gene: TRBJ1-1
CDR3 protein: ASSWDRGSDTEAF

V gene: TRBV5-1
J gene: TRBJ2-5
CDR3 protein: ASSPRGAETQY

V gene: TRBV27
J gene: TRBJ2-1
CDR3 protein: ASSPGLAGSGEQF

V gene: TRBV24-1
J gene: TRBJ2-1
CDR3 protein: ATSALDRVGSGTPSYNEQF

V gene: TRBV4-1
J gene: TRBJ1-2
CDR3 protein: ASSQEVAKNYGYT

V gene: TRBV6-5
J gene: TRBJ1-5
CDR3 protein: ATSPGLYNQPQH

V gene: TRBV12-5
J gene: TRBJ2-6
CDR3 protein: ASGQQGQGVAGANVLT

V gene: TRBV27
J gene: TRBJ2-5
CDR3 protein: ASSWSGRVYQETQY

V gene: TRBV25-1
J gene: TRBJ2-1
CDR3 protein: ASSEAGWAYNEQF

V gene: TRBV27
J gene: TRBJ2-7
CDR3 protein: ASSSPKGPRTYEQY

V gene: TRBV3-1/TRBV3-2
J gene: TRBJ1-5
CDR3 protein: ASSQGPGGPQPQH

V gene: TRBV29-1
J gene: TRBJ2-1
CDR3 protein: SVDQGAFGNEQF

V gene: TRBV5-1
J gene: TRBJ2-1
CDR3 protein: ASSSRGANEQF